This entry is about one TCR beta chain. Its antigen is still unknown. Germline loops: CDR1 SGHTA, CDR2 FQGNSA. This CDR3 spans 16 amino acids. V shed 2 bases and J shed 0 bases, with 11 bases lying between them. This entry is derived from a study of identical twins. Study findings and constraints: Analyses of zero insertions could, in part, be confounded by invariant MAIT and iNKT cells.

From the 5' RACE reads, TCRdb called clonotypes with MiXCR, one entry per CDR3 protein. The sample includes 430,000 or so distinct CDR3 sequences, roughly 24% seen only once; the top ten take about 2.9%. These records were also assigned to another study, of T cells expressing NK-cell markers. This second study notes: Sorted CD3+CD56+NKG2C+, CD3+CD56+NKG2C- and CD3+CD56-NKG2C+ T-cell subsets were beta-chain profiled. One of eight sequenced donors was HCMV-seronegative; the other seven were seropositive. Top CD8+ clonotypes included the dominant CD3+CD56+NKG2C+ clonotypes in roughly 6 donors.

Specimen: CD4+ T cells sorted from blood. The TCR comes from a woman aged 18-29 years in good health. This chain uses TRBV7-2 with TRBJ2-1; a possible D gene is TRBD2 (5 bases). The CDR3, as DNA: TGTGCCAGCAGCTTAATCAGCGGAAGCTCCTACAATGAGCAGTTCTTC. This sequence encodes CASSLISGSSYNEQFF.